The 20 T cell receptor beta chains below come from one sample, sequenced in a study of beta chain features in type 1 diabetes. TCRB transcripts that were expressed got sequenced, as all of the isolated RNA had been reverse transcribed. The protocol was immunoSEQ multiplex PCR, while the TCRdb copy is restricted to in-frame clones and leaves out a portion. Here the sample spans fewer than 150,000 clones, 6.5% to 8.5% being singletons. Material for sequencing was central memory CD4+ T cells from blood. The receptors were gathered from a woman in her 30s in good health.

This clone was observed a few times. The J gene is TRBJ2-3, the V gene TRBV4-3; D perhaps matches TRBD2 (6 bases). Per germline, CDR1 LGHNA and CDR2 YSLEER. With 1 base removed from V and 2 bases from J, the gap between germline ends came to 13 bases. CDR3 length: 16 amino acids. In DNA, the CDR3 is TGCGCCAGCAGCCAAGTGGCGGGATCCCCCACAGATACGCAGTATTTT. As protein: CASSQVAGSPTDTQYF.

The sample holds many counts of this clone. The chain joins TRBV19 to TRBJ1-2, with 7 bases identical to TRBD1. Germline CDR1 LNHDA, CDR2 SQIVND (reference sequence). The CDR3 runs 14 residues. The ends lost 4 bases at V and 6 bases at J; junction bases unmatched: 8. The CDR3 protein is CASSSSTGIDGYTF. The CDR3 nucleotides are TGTGCCAGTAGTAGCTCGACAGGGATCGATGGCTACACCTTC.

This clone was seen a few times. V and J are TRBV7-9 and TRBJ1-2, with 8 nucleotides matching TRBD1. The junction had 6 bases not matched to a gene; V was cut back by 5 bases and J by 4 bases. The CDR3 consists of 14 residues. Germline CDR1 SEHNR, CDR2 FQNEAQ (reference sequence). CDR3 nucleotide sequence: TGTGCCAGCAGCCCCTTGGGGACAGGCTATGGCTACACCTTC. This sequence encodes CASSPLGTGYGYTF. Based on the CDR3 plus reference TRBV7-9 and TRBJ1-2, the full variable domain is DTGVSQNPRHKITKRGQNVTFRCDPISEHNRLYWYRQTLGQGPEFLTYFQNEAQLEKSRLLSDRFSAERPKGSFSTLEIQRTEQGDSAMYLCASSPLGTGYGYTFGSGTRLTVV.

The chain joins TRBV6-6 to TRBJ1-1, with a possible D match to TRBD1 (6 bases). Germline V gene sequence: CDR1 MNHNY, CDR2 SVGAGI (reference sequence). The CDR3 has 14 residues. Trimming pared 4 bases from V and 7 bases from J, leaving 16 bases between. The CDR3: CASSSSTGRSEAFF. The CDR3 nucleotides read TGTGCCAGCAGTTCGTCGACAGGTCGAAGTGAAGCTTTCTTT.

The gene calls are TRBV7-9 and TRBJ2-3; 15 bases line up with TRBD2. V dropped 4 bases and J dropped 3; count of bases not matched to a gene: 8. CDR1 and CDR2 from the germline V gene are SEHNR and FQNEAQ (reference sequence). The CDR3 sequence is 18 residues long. CDR3 region: CASSSGLAGGGRTDTQYF. CDR3 sequence (DNA): TGTGCCAGCAGCTCGGGACTAGCGGGAGGCGGGCGTACAGATACGCAGTATTTT.

This clone came up a few times. V is TRBV18 and J is TRBJ1-1; D call uncertain. The V and J ends lost 3 bases and 6 bases respectively, with 8 bases between them. The CDR3 has 12 amino acids. Germline CDR1 reads KGHSH; CDR2 reads LQKENI. CDR3 amino acids: CASSPQRPEAFF. The CDR3 bases are TGTGCCAGCTCACCCCAGCGGCCTGAAGCTTTCTTT.

The chain combines TRBV27 with TRBJ2-1, with D possibly matching TRBD1 (6 bases). This CDR3 is 14 amino acids long. The ends were cut back, 6 bases at V and 3 bases at J, with 12 bases in the middle. The germline V gene has CDR1 MNHEY and CDR2 SMNVEV (reference sequence). CDR3 in amino acids: CASSRQVNYNEQFF. In nucleotides, the CDR3 is TGTGCCAGCAGCCGACAGGTAAACTACAATGAGCAGTTCTTC.

CDR3 residues: CASSQDSRVAYGYTF. CDR3 nucleotide sequence: TGCGCCAGCAGCCAAGATAGCCGGGTGGCCTATGGCTACACCTTC. The J gene is TRBJ1-2, the V gene TRBV4-3; D is uncertain. Looked up from germline, CDR1 is LGHNA and CDR2 is YSLEER. CDR3 length equals 15 residues. V gave up 0 bases and J gave up 4 bases, with 12 bases separating them.

As for this clone: This sample also contains other DNA sequences that code for the same CDR3. This chain connects TRBV28 to TRBJ1-2; D uncertain. The CDR3 covers 12 residues. Germline V CDR1 and CDR2: MDHEN, SYDVKM. V gave up 4 bases and J gave up 3 bases, with 6 bases separating them. The CDR3 region has the DNA TGTGCCAGCAGTTATCGGGACTATGGCTACACCTTC. Encoded protein: CASSYRDYGYTF.

This clone was seen repeatedly, ten times or more. This chain connects TRBV28 to TRBJ1-1; possible D gene TRBD1, 5 bases. This CDR3 has 14 residues. Germline V gene sequence: CDR1 MDHEN, CDR2 SYDVKM. V lost 7 bases and J lost 8, with 20 bases in between. In DNA form, the CDR3 reads TGTGCCAGCACCCCACCGGACATTCACGTCGAAGCTTTCTTT. Protein sequence: CASTPPDIHVEAFF.

This clone occurred a few times. The rearrangement joins TRBV27 to TRBJ2-7; D gene ambiguous. Germline V gene lookup returns CDR1 MNHEY and CDR2 SMNVEV (reference sequence). CDR3 size: 15 residues. V was cut by 0 bases and J by 1 base, with 10 bases left in between. Here the CDR3 reads CASSLSSGTSYEQYF. The CDR3 coding sequence is TGTGCCAGCAGTTTATCCTCGGGTACGTCCTACGAGCAGTACTTC.

This clone has more than one count but fewer than ten. The chain carries TRBV12-2 and TRBJ2-2; TRBD1 is the table's D call, not checked against the DNA. TRBV12-2 is a pseudogene segment. The CDR3 spans 16 residues. CDR3 sequence: CASRKDRDRDTGELFF. CDR3 bases: TGTGCAAGTCGCAAAGACCGGGACAGGGACACCGGGGAGCTGTTTTTT.

This chain links TRBV4-3 with TRBJ2-3, with D unresolved. The CDR3 length is 13 residues. CDR1 and CDR2 from the germline V gene are LGHNA and YSLEER. With 2 bases removed from V and 4 bases from J, the gap between germline ends came to 7 bases. CDR3 loop: CASSQFLADTQYF. The CDR3 DNA reads as TGCGCCAGCAGCCAATTCCTAGCAGATACGCAGTATTTT.

The table lists this clone with many counts. This specimen includes other DNA sequences encoding the same CDR3. Here the CDR3 reads CSARDKYEQYF. DNA of the CDR3: TGCAGTGCTAGAGACAAATACGAGCAGTACTTC. The chain combines TRBV20-1 with TRBJ2-7; D is undetermined. This CDR3 contains 11 residues. Germline V gives CDR1 DFQATT, CDR2 SNEGSKA (reference sequence). V shed 0 bases and J shed 4 bases, with 4 bases lying between them.

CDR3 amino acids: CASSLMGTSGRNEQFF. CDR3 sequence (DNA): TGTGCCAGCAGCTTAATGGGGACTAGCGGGCGCAATGAGCAGTTCTTC. The chain recombines TRBV11-3 with TRBJ2-1; TRBD2 matches 12 bases. Germline V gene lookup returns CDR1 SGHNT and CDR2 YENEEA. The junction had 5 bases not matched to a gene; V was cut back by 2 bases and J by 6 bases. This CDR3 is 16 amino acids long.

This clone appeared a few times. The rearrangement links TRBV7-2 to TRBJ2-3; possible D gene TRBD2, 5 bases. This CDR3 region has 18 residues. The germline V and J ends were trimmed by 3 bases and 1 base, with 20 bases remaining between them. Germline assignment: CDR1 SGHTA and CDR2 FQGNSA. The CDR3 bases are TGTGCCAGCAGCTTGTTTCCCCCGGCCGCGCGGGGCACAGATACGCAGTATTTT. Protein: CASSLFPPAARGTDTQYF.

The J gene is TRBJ1-1, the V gene TRBV10-3; a weak D match, TRBD1 (5 bases). Trimming pared 2 bases from V and 3 bases from J, leaving 13 bases between. CDR1 and CDR2 from the germline V gene are ENHRY and SYGVKD. The CDR3 has 15 residues. The DNA of the CDR3 is TGTGCCATCAGTGAGCAGGGCGTTGTGGACACTGAAGCTTTCTTT. Translation gives CAISEQGVVDTEAFF.

The chain carries TRBV7-9 and TRBJ2-7; a possible D gene is TRBD2 (5 bases). The germline gives CDR1 SEHNR, CDR2 FQNEAQ (reference sequence). This CDR3 comprises 13 residues. V was pared by 3 bases and J by 4 bases, with 10 bases between. The chain's CDR3 is CASSFAEGYEQYF. The DNA for the CDR3 is TGTGCCAGCAGCTTTGCCGAGGGTTACGAGCAGTACTTC.

The chain recombines TRBV7-2 with TRBJ2-3; possibly TRBD2 for D (5 bases). There are 18 residues in the CDR3. Per the germline V gene, CDR1 is SGHTA and CDR2 is FQGNSA. Trimming stripped 1 base from V and 0 bases from J, with 17 bases between. CDR3 DNA sequence: TGTGCCAGCAGCTTAGGGGTGAACAGCGGAAGAAGCACAGATACGCAGTATTTT. Residues: CASSLGVNSGRSTDTQYF.

The chain couples TRBV9 to TRBJ2-3, with 9 bases identical to TRBD2. Germline CDR1 is SGDLS and CDR2 is YYNGEE. V was clipped by 3 bases and J by 3 bases; unmatched bases: 5. This CDR3 is built from 15 residues. The CDR3 region is CASSARAGGTDTQYF. In nucleotides, the CDR3 is TGTGCCAGCAGCGCCAGAGCGGGAGGAACAGATACGCAGTATTTT.